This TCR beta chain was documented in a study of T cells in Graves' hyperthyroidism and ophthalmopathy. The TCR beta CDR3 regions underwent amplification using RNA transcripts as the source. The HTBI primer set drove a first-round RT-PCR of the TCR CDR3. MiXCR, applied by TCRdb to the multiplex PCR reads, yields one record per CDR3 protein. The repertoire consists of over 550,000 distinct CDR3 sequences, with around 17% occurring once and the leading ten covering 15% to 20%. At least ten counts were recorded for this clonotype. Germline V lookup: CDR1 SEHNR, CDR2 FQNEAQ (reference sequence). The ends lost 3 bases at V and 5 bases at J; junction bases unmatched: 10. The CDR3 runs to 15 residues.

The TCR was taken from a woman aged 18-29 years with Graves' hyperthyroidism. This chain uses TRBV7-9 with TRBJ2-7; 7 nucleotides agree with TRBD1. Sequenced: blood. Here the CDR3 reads CASSFGQTGINEQYF. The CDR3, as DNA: TGTGCCAGCAGCTTTGGCCAGACAGGGATCAACGAGCAGTACTTC.